This is a list of T cell receptor beta chains from one sample in a study of control samples from healthy donors and cancer patients. Assay: immunoSEQ multiplex PCR; the TCRdb copy retains only in-frame clones and omits some. The data hold 150,000 or so clones, with 90% to 95% observed a single time. The sample was blood. The source of these receptors is a middle-aged man in good health. The CDR3 runs from the conserved cysteine through the conserved F or W. D genes are given only for firm matches. The size entry is marked missing in some rows and otherwise reads once, few, many or a size class.

clone size,V gene,J gene,CDR3 length,D gene,CDR3 DNA,CDR3 protein
.,TRBV5-6,TRBJ1-4,18,.,TGTGCCAGCAGCTCATTGACAGAGCGTGAGGCAACTAATGAAAAACTGTTTTTT,CASSSLTEREATNEKLFF
.,TRBV20-1,TRBJ2-1,11,.,TGCAGTGCTACCTACTACAATGAGCAGTTCTTC,CSATYYNEQFF
.,TRBV13,TRBJ2-7,13,.,TGTGCCAGCAGCTTGAAGGCCTCCTACGAGCAGTACTTC,CASSLKASYEQYF
.,TRBV7-7,TRBJ2-1,14,TRBD2,TGTGCTAGCGGCTTAGGCGGGGGGGAGTATGAGCAGTTCTTC,CASGLGGGEYEQFF
.,TRBV28,TRBJ1-2,12,.,TGTGCCAGCAGCCGAGAGGGGCCTGGCTACACCTTC,CASSREGPGYTF
.,TRBV12-5,TRBJ1-4,14,.,TGTGCTAGTGGGGCAACCACAACTAATGAAAAACTGTTTTTT,CASGATTTNEKLFF
.,TRBV9,TRBJ2-2,16,.,TGTGCCAGCAGCGTAGGGGGGAGTCCGAACACCGGGGAGCTGTTTTTT,CASSVGGSPNTGELFF
.,TRBV23-1,TRBJ1-1,16,TRBD1,TGCGCCAGCAGCCCAAGGGGGCCCCTCATGAACACTGAAGCTTTCTTT,CASSPRGPLMNTEAFF
.,TRBV5-1,TRBJ1-4,14,.,TGCGCCAGCAGCTTGGGGGGAACAGGGACGGAACTGTTTTTT,CASSLGGTGTELFF
once,TRBV5-1,TRBJ1-4,16,.,TGCGCCAGCAGCTTGGGGGAAACGGGCGTAAATGAAAAACTGTTTTTT,CASSLGETGVNEKLFF
.,TRBV29-1,TRBJ1-2,12,TRBD1,TGCAGCGTTGGGGGGGAAGGGACAGCCATCCACTTC,CSVGGEGTAIHF
once,TRBV5-6,TRBJ2-1,12,TRBD2,TGTGCCAGCAGCTTGACTAGCGGGGAGCAGTTCTTC,CASSLTSGEQFF
.,TRBV24-1,TRBJ2-3,15,.,TGTGCCACCAGTGACAGGCAAGTTTGGGCAGATACGCAGTATTTT,CATSDRQVWADTQYF
.,TRBV6-5,TRBJ2-3,14,.,TGTGCCAGCAGTTACTCGGGATCTGCAGATACGCAGTATTTT,CASSYSGSADTQYF
.,TRBV11-2,TRBJ2-6,14,.,TGTGCCAGCAGCTATTTCTCTGGGGCCAACGTCCTGACTTTC,CASSYFSGANVLTF
.,TRBV12-3/TRBV12-4,TRBJ2-3,13,.,TGTGCCAGCAGTTTAGCTGGCAGCGATACGCAGTATTTT,CASSLAGSDTQYF
.,TRBV5-4,TRBJ2-2,15,.,TGTGCCAGCAGCATGCCACAGGGAAACACCGGGGAGCTGTTTTTT,CASSMPQGNTGELFF
.,TRBV9,TRBJ1-6,18,.,TGTGCCAGCAGCGTAAGCCCATGGAGCAGGAAAGATAATTCACCCCTCCACTTT,CASSVSPWSRKDNSPLHF
.,TRBV5-1,TRBJ2-4,19,TRBD1,TGCGCCAGCAGCAAACCGGGACAGGGGCGGTCGGAAGCCAAAAACATTCAGTACTTC,CASSKPGQGRSEAKNIQYF
.,TRBV5-1,TRBJ1-4,16,.,TGCGCCAGCAGCTTGGGTAGCCGCGCAACTAATGAAAAACTGTTTTTT,CASSLGSRATNEKLFF
.,TRBV12-5,TRBJ2-3,14,.,TGTGCTAGTGGTTTGCCAATAGGGGCAGATACGCAGTATTTT,CASGLPIGADTQYF
.,TRBV13,TRBJ2-7,13,.,TGTGCCAGCAGCTTAGCCGTCCTCCACGAGCAGTACTTC,CASSLAVLHEQYF
.,TRBV9,TRBJ2-2,12,.,TGTGCCAGCACTGGGACCACCGGGGAGCTGTTTTTT,CASTGTTGELFF
.,TRBV30,TRBJ1-1,14,.,TGTGCCTGGATTGAGGGGGGTATGAACACTGAAGCTTTCTTT,CAWIEGGMNTEAFF
once,TRBV4-1,TRBJ2-2,15,TRBD2,TGCGCCAGCAAGGAGCGGGGGCCTAACACCGGGGAGCTGTTTTTT,CASKERGPNTGELFF
.,TRBV11-2,TRBJ2-7,14,.,TGTGCCAGCAGCTTAGTTCTGGGTTCCTACGAGCAGTACTTC,CASSLVLGSYEQYF
once,TRBV5-6,TRBJ2-1,14,.,TGTGCCAGCAGGAACTCGAGGGGCTTGAATGAGCAGTTCTTC,CASRNSRGLNEQFF
.,TRBV7-2,TRBJ2-5,14,TRBD2,TGTGCCAGCAGCTCAACGGGACTAGAAGAGACCCAGTACTTC,CASSSTGLEETQYF
.,TRBV2,TRBJ1-4,14,TRBD1,TGTGCCAGCAGTGAAAGGACAGGAAAAGAAAAACTGTTTTTT,CASSERTGKEKLFF
.,TRBV9,TRBJ1-1,12,.,TGTGCCAGCGCCCTACCGGGGGCTGAAGCTTTCTTT,CASALPGAEAFF
.,TRBV9,TRBJ2-5,15,.,TGTGCCAGCAGCGTAGCGTTGGGTTTCCAAGAGACCCAGTACTTC,CASSVALGFQETQYF
.,TRBV6-1,TRBJ1-1,13,.,TGTGCCAGCAGTGAAGCAGAAAACACTGAAGCTTTCTTT,CASSEAENTEAFF
.,TRBV4-1,TRBJ2-5,16,TRBD1,TGCGCCAGCAGCCCTCGGACAGGGGGAAGCCAAGAGACCCAGTACTTC,CASSPRTGGSQETQYF
.,TRBV10-3,TRBJ2-7,12,.,TGTGCCACCTCCAGACCGGGGGAAGAGGAGTACTTC,CATSRPGEEEYF
.,TRBV7-9,TRBJ1-1,14,TRBD1,TGTGCCAGCAGCCCACAGGGGGTAGACACTGAAGCTTTCTTT,CASSPQGVDTEAFF
.,TRBV5-8,TRBJ1-1,15,.,TGTGCCAGCAGCTTGGCGGCGGGGGGGAACACTGAAGCTTTCTTT,CASSLAAGGNTEAFF
.,TRBV6-4,TRBJ1-6,13,.,TGTGCCAGCAGTCCGGACGGTAATTCACCCCTCCACTTT,CASSPDGNSPLHF
.,TRBV2,TRBJ2-7,16,TRBD2,TGTGCCAGCAGTGATTGGCTAGCGGGGGCCACCTACGAGCAGTACTTC,CASSDWLAGATYEQYF
once,TRBV11-2,TRBJ2-7,13,.,TGTGCCAGCAGCTGGGGGACCTCCTACGAGCAGTACTTC,CASSWGTSYEQYF
.,TRBV30,TRBJ2-7,13,TRBD1,TGTGCCTGGTTGGGACAGGGTCTCTACGAGCAGTACTTC,CAWLGQGLYEQYF
.,TRBV7-2,TRBJ1-1,14,.,TGTGCCAGCAGCCCCACAGGAGTGAACACTGAAGCTTTCTTT,CASSPTGVNTEAFF